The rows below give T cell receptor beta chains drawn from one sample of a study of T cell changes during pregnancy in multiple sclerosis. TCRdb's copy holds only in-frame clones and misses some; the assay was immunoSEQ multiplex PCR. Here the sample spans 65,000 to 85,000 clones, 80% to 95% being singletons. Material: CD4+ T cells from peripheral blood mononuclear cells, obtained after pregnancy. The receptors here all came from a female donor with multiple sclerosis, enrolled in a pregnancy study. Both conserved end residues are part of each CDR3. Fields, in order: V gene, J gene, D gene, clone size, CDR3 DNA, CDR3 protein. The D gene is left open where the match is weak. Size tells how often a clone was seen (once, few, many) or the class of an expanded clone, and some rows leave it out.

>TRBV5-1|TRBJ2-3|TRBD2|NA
TGCGCCAGCAGCTCTAATAGCGGGGCTGCCACAGATACGCAGTATTTT
CASSSNSGAATDTQYF
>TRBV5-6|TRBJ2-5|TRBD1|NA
TGTGCCAGCAGCTTGGCACGGACAGGGCCCCAAGAGACCCAGTACTTC
CASSLARTGPQETQYF
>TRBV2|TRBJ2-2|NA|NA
TGTGCCAGCAGTGCGGGGGGGGAGCTGTTTTTT
CASSAGGELFF
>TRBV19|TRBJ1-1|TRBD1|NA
TGTGCCAGTAGTTCCCGGACAGGGGGTGCCGCTTTCTTT
CASSSRTGGAAFF
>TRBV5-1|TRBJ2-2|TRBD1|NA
TGCGCCAGCAGTCGACAGGGGGCGATCGGGGAGCTGTTTTTT
CASSRQGAIGELFF
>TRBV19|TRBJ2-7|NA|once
TGTGCCAGCTCCGGGGGGCCATACGAGCAGTACTTC
CASSGGPYEQYF
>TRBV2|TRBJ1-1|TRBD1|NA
TGTGCCAGCAGCCTAAAGGGGGCTAGGAACACTGAAGCTTTCTTT
CASSLKGARNTEAFF
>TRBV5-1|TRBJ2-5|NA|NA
TGCGCCAGCAGCTTGGTTCAGGGTGAGACCCAGTACTTC
CASSLVQGETQYF
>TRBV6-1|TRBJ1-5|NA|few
TGTGCCAGCAGTGATTTAGGAGTCCAGCCCCAGCATTTT
CASSDLGVQPQHF
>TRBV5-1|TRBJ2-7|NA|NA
TGCGCCAGCAGCCGTGCCGGGGGGCCCACCTCTAGCTACGCGCAGTACTTC
CASSRAGGPTSSYAQYF
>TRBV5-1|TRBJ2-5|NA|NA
TGCGCCAGCAGGGTTGGACTGCAAGAGACCCAGTACTTC
CASRVGLQETQYF
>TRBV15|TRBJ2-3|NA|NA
TGTGCCACCAGCAGAGATTCCGTAGATACGCAGTATTTT
CATSRDSVDTQYF
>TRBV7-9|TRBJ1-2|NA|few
TGTGCCAGCAGCTTGGGCAGGGTTTATGGCTACACCTTC
CASSLGRVYGYTF
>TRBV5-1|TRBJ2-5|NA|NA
TGCGCCAGCAGCTTGTTTACTAGCCCGGAGACCCAGTACTTC
CASSLFTSPETQYF
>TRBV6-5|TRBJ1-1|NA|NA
TGTGCCAGCAGTTACTCGAGCAGGGATGGAACTGAAGCTTTCTTT
CASSYSSRDGTEAFF
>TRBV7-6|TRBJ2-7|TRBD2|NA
TGTGCCAGCAGCCGCGTGGCGGGGGGCCCGGACGAGCAGTACTTC
CASSRVAGGPDEQYF
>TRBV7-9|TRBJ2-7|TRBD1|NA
TGTGCCAGCAGCTTACCCGGACAGGGGGTGGCGAAAAACGAGCAGTACTTC
CASSLPGQGVAKNEQYF
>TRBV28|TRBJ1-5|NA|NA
TGTGCCAGCAGTTTATCGGGGATCAATCAGCCCCAGCATTTT
CASSLSGINQPQHF
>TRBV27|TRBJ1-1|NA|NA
TGTGCCAGCAGTTTCCTACCGAACACTGAAGCTTTCTTT
CASSFLPNTEAFF
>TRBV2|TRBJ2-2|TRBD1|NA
TGTGCCAGCAGGGCACAGGGGGCCGCCGGGGAGCTGTTTTTT
CASRAQGAAGELFF
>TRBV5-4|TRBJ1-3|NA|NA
TGTGCCAGCGGGAGCTCTGGAAACACCATATATTTT
CASGSSGNTIYF
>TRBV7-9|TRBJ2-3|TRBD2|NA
TGTGCCAGCAGCTTAGGACTAGCGGGAGGCGCCCCCACAGATACGCAGTATTTT
CASSLGLAGGAPTDTQYF
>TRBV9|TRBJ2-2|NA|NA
TGTGCCAGCAGCAAGGGGGTAACCGGACCGAACACCGGGGAGCTGTTTTTT
CASSKGVTGPNTGELFF
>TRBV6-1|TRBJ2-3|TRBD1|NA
TGTGCCAGCACCACAGGGGGCGCCGGAGATACGCAGTATTTT
CASTTGGAGDTQYF
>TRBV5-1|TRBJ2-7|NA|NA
TGCGCCAGCAGCTTGGTAGGCGGGTCCCCTAGCGAGCAGTACTTC
CASSLVGGSPSEQYF
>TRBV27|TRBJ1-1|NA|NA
TGTGCCAGCAGTTTACAGGAGAACACTGAAGCTTTCTTT
CASSLQENTEAFF
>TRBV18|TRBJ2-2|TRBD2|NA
TGTGCCAGCTCATTCGAGCGGGGAGAAGCCGGGGAGCTGTTTTTT
CASSFERGEAGELFF
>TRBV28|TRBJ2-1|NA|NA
TGTGCCAGCAGTGGGACTTTGCCTGGCAATGAGCAGTTCTTC
CASSGTLPGNEQFF
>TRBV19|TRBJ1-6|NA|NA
TGTGCCAGTAGTATGAGGCAGGGCGACCCGCGCCTCCACTTT
CASSMRQGDPRLHF
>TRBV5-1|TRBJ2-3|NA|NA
TGCGCCAGCAGCTTCGGATCCACAGGGTATAACCCCCTAGATACGCAGTATTTT
CASSFGSTGYNPLDTQYF
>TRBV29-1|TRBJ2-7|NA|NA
TGCAGCGTTGTGCGGGGACCTACCGCCTACGAGCAGTACTTC
CSVVRGPTAYEQYF
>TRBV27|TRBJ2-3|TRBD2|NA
TGTGCCAGCAGTTTTAGCGGGAGAGGGAGGGATACGCAGTATTTT
CASSFSGRGRDTQYF
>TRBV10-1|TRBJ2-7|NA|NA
TGCGCCAGCAGTGAGGGTATCAGGGAAGAGCAGTACTTC
CASSEGIREEQYF
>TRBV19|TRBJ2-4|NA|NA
TGTGCCAGTAAAGAAACGAGGGGAGGAGGGAACATTCAGTACTTC
CASKETRGGGNIQYF
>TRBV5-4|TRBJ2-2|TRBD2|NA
TGTGCCAGCGGGCTGACTAGCGAAACCGGGGAGCTGTTTTTT
CASGLTSETGELFF
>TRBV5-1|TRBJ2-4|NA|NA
TGCGCCAGCAGTTCGGGACTGAAAAACATTCAGTACTTC
CASSSGLKNIQYF
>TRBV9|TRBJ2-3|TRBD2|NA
TGTGCCAGCAGCGTAGGAGCGGGGGACACAGATACGCAGTATTTT
CASSVGAGDTDTQYF
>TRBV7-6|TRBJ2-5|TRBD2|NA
TGTGCCAGCAGCCCCTCCGTGGCGGGGGGCTCGGGGACCCAGTACTTC
CASSPSVAGGSGTQYF
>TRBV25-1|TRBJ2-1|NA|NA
TGTGCCAGCAGTGAGAGCGGGTCCTACAATGAGCAGTTCTTC
CASSESGSYNEQFF
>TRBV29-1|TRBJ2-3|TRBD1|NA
TGCAGCGTTGCGACAGGGGGCTTAGCAGATACGCAGTATTTT
CSVATGGLADTQYF
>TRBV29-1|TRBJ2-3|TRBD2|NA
TGCAGCGTTCGAGGACTAGCGGGAGGCAGCACAGATACGCAGTATTTT
CSVRGLAGGSTDTQYF
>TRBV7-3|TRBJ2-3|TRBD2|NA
TGTGCCAGCAGCTCGACTGGGGCTAGCGGCTACACAGATACGCAGTATTTT
CASSSTGASGYTDTQYF
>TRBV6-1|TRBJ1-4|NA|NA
TGTGCCATGTCCGGGGGAGAAGGTGAAAAACTGTTTTTT
CAMSGGEGEKLFF
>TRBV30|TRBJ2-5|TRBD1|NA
TGTGCCTGGGGGACAGAGCTCCAAGAGACCCAGTACTTC
CAWGTELQETQYF
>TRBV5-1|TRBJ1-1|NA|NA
TGCGCCAGCCACGGACAGAACACTGAAGCTTTCTTT
CASHGQNTEAFF
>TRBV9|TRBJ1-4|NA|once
TGTGCCAGCAGCGTGGCAGTTAATGAAAAACTGTTTTTT
CASSVAVNEKLFF
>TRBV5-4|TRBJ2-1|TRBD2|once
TGTGCCAGCAGCGCATTTGAGGGGACTAGCAGGTACAATGAGCAGTTCTTC
CASSAFEGTSRYNEQFF
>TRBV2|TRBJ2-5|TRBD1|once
TGTGCCAGCAGTGGGGGACAGGGGGTGCGGGAGACCCAGTACTTC
CASSGGQGVRETQYF
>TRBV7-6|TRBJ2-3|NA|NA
TGTGCCAGCAGCTTATTGGTAGGCACAGATACGCAGTATTTT
CASSLLVGTDTQYF
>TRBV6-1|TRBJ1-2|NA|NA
TGTGCCAGCAGTGTGGGCAGGGTTGACTATGGCTACACCTTC
CASSVGRVDYGYTF
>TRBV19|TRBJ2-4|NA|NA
TGTGCCAGTAGTATCCGACAACTCAGGAACATTCAGTACTTC
CASSIRQLRNIQYF
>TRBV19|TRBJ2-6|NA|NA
TGTGCCAGTAGTATAGAAGGGGGGGCAGGGGCCTTCTCTGGGGCCAACGTCCTGACTTTC
CASSIEGGAGAFSGANVLTF
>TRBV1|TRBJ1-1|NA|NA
TGCACCAGCAGCCGACACCCGGGACAGGAGAACACTGAAGCTTTCTTT
CTSSRHPGQENTEAFF
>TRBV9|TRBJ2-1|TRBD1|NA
TGTGCCAGCAGCCTTCGGACAGGGAACAATGAGCAGTTCTTC
CASSLRTGNNEQFF
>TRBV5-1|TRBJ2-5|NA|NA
TGCGCCAGCAGCTCCTCCGGGTCCCGGGGGGAGACCCAGTACTTC
CASSSSGSRGETQYF
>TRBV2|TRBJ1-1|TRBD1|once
TGTGCCAGCAGTGCGACAGGGCGGGCTGAAGCTTTCTTT
CASSATGRAEAFF
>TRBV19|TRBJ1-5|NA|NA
TGTGCCAGTAGTCCGGGAAGCAATCAGCCCCAGCATTTT
CASSPGSNQPQHF